This entry concerns a single T cell receptor (beta chain). Clones were sequenced by immunoSEQ multiplex PCR, and TCRdb holds only the in-frame ones, with some missing. The repertoire includes roughly 150,000 clones, under 85% of them detected once, and about 9.2% sits in the top ten. Relapses following autologous stem cell transplantation were seen in all patients, with brentuximab vedotin exposure varying. This entry comes from a study of PD-1 blockade in classical Hodgkin lymphoma. This CDR3 region has 14 residues. The V gene's germline CDR1 is MNHEY and CDR2 SVGAGI. V shed 5 bases and J shed 5 bases, with 16 bases lying between them.

This TCR derives from a human donor with classical Hodgkin lymphoma. This chain links TRBV6-5 with TRBJ2-7, with D possibly being TRBD1 (5 bases). Specimen: peripheral blood mononuclear cells (PBMCs), collected before the second cycle of nivolumab. CDR3: CASSHTSGSNEQYF. CDR3 in DNA: TGTGCCAGCAGTCACACGTCAGGGTCGAACGAGCAGTACTTC.